The clone carrying this T cell receptor beta chain was observed a few times. Its antigen is unknown. This specimen comes from a study of post-analysis software for immune sequencing data. Across the whole study: Secondary progressive, relapsing-remitting and progressive-relapsing multiple sclerosis were among the included disease courses.

TCR beta cDNA libraries included unique molecular identifiers. TCRdb ran MiXCR on the PCR reads and lists one entry per CDR3 protein. The data contain about 500,000 distinct CDR3 sequences, around 40% of them singletons. Study outcomes and limitations: Batch-mates among the samples co-clustered strongly by F measure. Controls' normalized Chao1 diversity significantly exceeded that of multiple sclerosis patients. The study found TRBV5-6, TRBV5-1 and TRBV20-1 among 5 or 6 TRBV segments more frequent in patients than controls.

V lost 4 bases to trimming and J lost 2 bases, with 15 bases between them. The CDR3 covers 16 residues. Germline CDR1 and CDR2: LGHNA and YNFKEQ. Sequences were obtained from blood. This clonotype originated in a girl aged 5 to 17 with multiple sclerosis. The rearrangement links TRBV4-2 to TRBJ2-1; TRBD1 might be the D (6 bases). DNA for the CDR3: TGTGCCAGCAGCCCCCTGGGGGCGGAGGCCTACAATGAGCAGTTCTTC. This gives the protein CASSPLGAEAYNEQFF.